One sample yielded the 19 T cell receptor beta chains listed below, sequenced in a study of blood T cell repertoires in COVID-19. Here immunoSEQ multiplex PCR was the method, and the copy in TCRdb shows in-frame clones only, minus some. The profile covers 210,000 or so clones, with under 95% appearing a single time and roughly 1.2% taken by the ten largest. Sequenced input: peripheral blood. The receptors originated from a man aged 25-45 years with acute or convalescent COVID-19.

The chain employs TRBV19 and TRBJ1-1, with TRBD1 matching over 7 bases. V lost 6 bases to trimming and J lost 2 bases; unmatched junction nucleotides: 6. From germline, CDR1 is LNHDA and CDR2 SQIVND (reference sequence). CDR3 length: 14 residues. The CDR3 here is CASSNDRVNTEAFF. DNA of the CDR3: TGTGCCAGTAGCAACGACAGGGTCAACACTGAAGCTTTCTTT.

This sequence joins TRBV19 and TRBJ2-2; the match to TRBD1 covers 7 bases. The CDR3 is made up of 16 amino acids. The germline gives CDR1 LNHDA, CDR2 SQIVND (reference sequence). V trimming: 7 bases; J trimming: 2 bases; junction bases outside the gene matches: 10. DNA of the CDR3: TGTGCCAGTACAATATGGGACAGTAGAAACACCGGGGAGCTGTTTTTT. It specifies CASTIWDSRNTGELFF.

The chain couples TRBV4-2 to TRBJ2-7; 7 nucleotides align to TRBD2. With 0 bases clipped from V and 7 bases from J, the junction kept 9 bases outside the gene matches. This CDR3 contains 15 residues. Germline assignment: CDR1 LGHNA and CDR2 YNFKEQ. The CDR3 loop reads CASSQEASGMGEQYF. CDR3 in DNA: TGTGCCAGCAGCCAAGAAGCCAGCGGGATGGGTGAGCAGTACTTC.

The chain couples TRBV27 to TRBJ2-1, with 7 bases lining up with TRBD2. Unmatched junction bases numbered 18, after V lost 7 bases and J lost 12 bases. Germline loops: CDR1 MNHEY, CDR2 SMNVEV (reference sequence). The CDR3 loop spans 15 amino acids. The CDR3 sequence: CASTTGGSHPLGQFF. CDR3 nucleotides: TGTGCCAGCACAACCGGGGGGTCCCACCCATTGGGGCAGTTCTTC.

This chain uses TRBV4-1 with TRBJ2-2, with 8 bases aligning to TRBD1. The CDR3 is 16 residues long. V shed 1 base, J shed 4 bases, and the junction held 5 bases outside the gene matches. Per the germline V gene, CDR1 is MGHRA and CDR2 is YSYEKL. CDR3 sequence (DNA): TGCGCCAGCAGCCAAGGGAACAGGGGGAGCACCGGGGAGCTGTTTTTT. Protein: CASSQGNRGSTGELFF.

The chain combines TRBV19 with TRBJ2-5; D possibly corresponds to TRBD2 (5 bases). This CDR3 has 13 amino acids. CDR1 LNHDA and CDR2 SQIVND come from the germline V gene (reference sequence). With 8 bases removed from V and 4 bases from J, the gap between germline ends came to 14 bases. The chain's CDR3 is CASGGWAGETQYF. The CDR3 nucleotides read TGTGCCAGTGGAGGCTGGGCAGGAGAGACCCAGTACTTC.

This clone has a single count. This chain joins TRBV11-3 and TRBJ2-1, with TRBD2 matching 7 bases. J was trimmed by 8 bases and V by 5 bases; bases with no gene match: 12. The germline V gene encodes CDR1 SGHNT and CDR2 YENEEA. The CDR3 extends over 15 amino acids. The CDR3 sequence: CASSQSGLVVHEQFF. CDR3 nucleotides: TGTGCCAGCAGCCAAAGCGGACTAGTCGTCCATGAGCAGTTCTTC.

The rearrangement links TRBV27 to TRBJ1-1, with D perhaps TRBD1 (5 bases). Germline CDR1 reads MNHEY; CDR2 reads SMNVEV (reference sequence). Deletions cut 5 bases from V and 11 bases from J, with 24 bases between. This CDR3 comprises 15 residues. The DNA of the CDR3 is TGTGCCAGCAGTATAATTTCCGGGAGCCCGGGGCGGGCTTTCTTT. Translating gives CASSIISGSPGRAFF.

V usage is TRBV19 and J usage is TRBJ1-1, with D hard to call. V was cut by 3 bases and J by 1 base, with 12 bases left in between. There are 15 residues in the CDR3. In germline, CDR1 is LNHDA, CDR2 SQIVND (reference sequence). CDR3 coding DNA: TGTGCCAGTAGTATCGAATTCAAGCAGAACACTGAAGCTTTCTTT. Its translation is CASSIEFKQNTEAFF.

The chain employs TRBV28 and TRBJ2-1, with 7 bases fitting TRBD1. Germline CDR1 and CDR2: MDHEN and SYDVKM. This CDR3 contains 15 residues. The V gene end was trimmed by 6 bases and the J gene end by 4 bases; junction bases not matched to a gene: 9. CDR3 sequence reads: CASSPGQGVYNEQFF. In nucleotides, the CDR3 is TGTGCCAGCAGCCCCGGGCAGGGGGTTTACAATGAGCAGTTCTTC.

This chain uses TRBV9 with TRBJ2-1; 9 nucleotides align to TRBD2. Unmatched junction bases numbered 7, after V lost 0 bases and J lost 9 bases. Per germline, CDR1 SGDLS and CDR2 YYNGEE. This CDR3 region has 15 residues. The CDR3 DNA is TGTGCCAGCAGCGTAGTTGCGGGGGGGCCTAGTGAGCAGTTCTTC. Translated: CASSVVAGGPSEQFF.

The chain has TRBV25-1 and TRBJ2-1; 7 bases match TRBD1. Per germline, CDR1 MGHDK and CDR2 SYGVNS. The V and J ends lost 5 bases and 2 bases, in that order; junction bases with no gene match: 6. The CDR3 extends over 15 amino acids. CDR3 protein: CASSHRDSPYNEQFF. The CDR3 DNA sequence: TGTGCCAGCAGTCACCGGGACAGCCCCTACAATGAGCAGTTCTTC.

The chain employs TRBV7-3 and TRBJ1-1; D uncertain. Germline assignment: CDR1 SGHTA and CDR2 FQGTGA. CDR3 length: 14 residues. V lost 2 bases, J lost 1 base, and 8 bases lay in between. The DNA for the CDR3 is TGTGCCAGCAGCTTATCCCCACAGAACACTGAAGCTTTCTTT. This gives the protein CASSLSPQNTEAFF.

The chain employs TRBV6-5 and TRBJ2-1; a weak D match, TRBD1 (6 bases). CDR1 and CDR2 from the germline V gene are MNHEY and SVGAGI. The CDR3 has 13 residues. The V end was cut by 6 bases, the J end by 8 bases, with 14 bases between. The CDR3 loop reads CASRLQGRHEQFF. The CDR3 nucleotides read TGTGCCAGCAGATTACAGGGTCGGCATGAGCAGTTCTTC.

The chain employs TRBV3-1 (or the pseudogene TRBV3-2) and TRBJ2-7; a weak D match, TRBD2 (5 bases). Trimming stripped 2 bases from V and 7 bases from J, with 18 bases between. The CDR3 has 15 residues. Germline lookup yields CDR1 LGHDT and CDR2 YNNKEL (reference sequence). CDR3 DNA sequence: TGTGCCAGCAGCCAAATTATATCGATCCCGGGGGAGCAGTACTTC. Translated, it gives CASSQIISIPGEQYF.

V usage is TRBV10-3 and J usage is TRBJ2-3, with 11 bases aligning to TRBD2. This CDR3 has 16 amino acids. Looked up from germline, CDR1 is ENHRY and CDR2 is SYGVKD. Trimming removed 6 bases from V and 0 bases from J; junction bases left unmatched: 5. The CDR3 region has the DNA TGTGCCATCAGGGAGCTAGCGGGGGGAAGCACAGATACGCAGTATTTT. Protein sequence: CAIRELAGGSTDTQYF.

This chain uses TRBV5-5 with TRBJ1-5, with D perhaps matching TRBD1 (6 bases). This CDR3 spans 14 amino acids. V lost 4 bases, J lost 5 bases, and 13 bases lay in between. From germline, CDR1 is SGHKS and CDR2 YYEKEE (reference sequence). In DNA form, the CDR3 reads TGTGCCAGCAGCCCCCAGGACAGCCATCAGCCCCAGCATTTT. Its protein is CASSPQDSHQPQHF.

This chain links TRBV7-3 with TRBJ1-1; 9 bases align to TRBD1. The trim removed 5 bases at V and 4 bases at J, leaving 2 bases unmatched. Germline V gives CDR1 SGHTA, CDR2 FQGTGA. The CDR3 runs to 13 residues. The CDR3 sequence is CASSRDRATEAFF. The CDR3 DNA reads TGTGCCAGCAGCCGGGACAGGGCCACTGAAGCTTTCTTT.

The chain uses TRBV7-9 and TRBJ2-2, with unresolved D. The CDR3 spans 15 residues. The germline V gene has CDR1 SEHNR and CDR2 FQNEAQ (reference sequence). With 1 base removed from V and 2 bases from J, the gap between germline ends came to 8 bases. The CDR3 loop reads CASSLVASNTGELFF. The CDR3 DNA is TGTGCCAGCAGCTTAGTGGCCAGTAACACCGGGGAGCTGTTTTTT.